The present TCR beta chain was sequenced within a study of blood T cell repertoires in COVID-19. For the study at large: Samples taken during acute and convalescent COVID-19 were collected in the United States, Italy and Spain. From T cells, B-cell-depleted T cells, or PBMCs came the material, which was cDNA or gDNA.

The germline V gene encodes CDR1 SGHTA and CDR2 FQGTGA. The CDR3 runs to 20 residues. With V trimmed by 2 bases and J by 0 bases, 13 bases remained unmatched. Under the authors' procedure: Amplifying reference gene primers gave estimates of nucleated cell counts. The protocol was immunoSEQ multiplex PCR, while the TCRdb copy is restricted to in-frame clones and leaves out a portion. That table furnishes V, J and clone size, whereas the DNA furnished D and trimming. The sample lists over 110,000 clones, around 86% occurring once. This chain connects TRBV7-3 to TRBJ2-6; 7 bases fit TRBD1. Sequenced sample: peripheral blood. The sequence derives from a human donor in a cohort sampled during active COVID-19. CDR3 nucleotides: TGTGCCAGCAGCTTAGTTTCCCCTCGGGACAGAGACTCTGGGGCCAACGTCCTGACTTTC. Residues: CASSLVSPRDRDSGANVLTF.